Below are 3 T cell receptor beta chains sequenced from a single sample in a study of T cell responses to AZD1222 COVID-19 vaccine. Sequencing used immunoSEQ multiplex PCR; TCRdb keeps in-frame clones, though not all of them. The table records about 29,000 clones, nearly 95% of them present only once. Material: peripheral blood, obtained on day 0 of AZD1222 vaccination. All receptors derive from an adult in good health.

This clone showed up just a few times. V is TRBV7-9 and J is TRBJ2-2; D unresolved. Trimming removed 3 bases from V and 0 bases from J, with 5 bases in between. CDR1 is SEHNR and CDR2 is FQNEAQ in the germline V gene (reference sequence). This CDR3 has 14 amino acids. The CDR3 protein is CASSLSTNTGELFF. DNA of the CDR3: TGTGCCAGCAGCTTGAGCACGAACACCGGGGAGCTGTTTTTT.

The CDR3 region is CASSDWDRANYGYTF. CDR3 sequence (DNA): TGTGCCAGCAGTGATTGGGACAGAGCTAACTATGGCTACACCTTC. The chain joins TRBV6-1 to TRBJ1-2; 7 nucleotides align to TRBD1. Germline assignment: CDR1 MNHNS and CDR2 SASEGT. The length of the CDR3 is 15 residues. V lost 3 bases, J lost 0 bases, and 4 bases stayed unmatched.

The rearrangement joins TRBV7-9 to TRBJ2-7, with a tentative D call TRBD1 (6 bases). Germline V gene data show CDR1 as SEHNR and CDR2 as FQNEAQ (reference sequence). The CDR3 extends over 16 amino acids. The germline V and J ends were trimmed by 5 bases and 3 bases, with 20 bases remaining between them. CDR3 bases: TGTGCCAGCAGCGGGCACAGGGTCATCGGAGTCTACGAGCAGTACTTC. Translating gives CASSGHRVIGVYEQYF.